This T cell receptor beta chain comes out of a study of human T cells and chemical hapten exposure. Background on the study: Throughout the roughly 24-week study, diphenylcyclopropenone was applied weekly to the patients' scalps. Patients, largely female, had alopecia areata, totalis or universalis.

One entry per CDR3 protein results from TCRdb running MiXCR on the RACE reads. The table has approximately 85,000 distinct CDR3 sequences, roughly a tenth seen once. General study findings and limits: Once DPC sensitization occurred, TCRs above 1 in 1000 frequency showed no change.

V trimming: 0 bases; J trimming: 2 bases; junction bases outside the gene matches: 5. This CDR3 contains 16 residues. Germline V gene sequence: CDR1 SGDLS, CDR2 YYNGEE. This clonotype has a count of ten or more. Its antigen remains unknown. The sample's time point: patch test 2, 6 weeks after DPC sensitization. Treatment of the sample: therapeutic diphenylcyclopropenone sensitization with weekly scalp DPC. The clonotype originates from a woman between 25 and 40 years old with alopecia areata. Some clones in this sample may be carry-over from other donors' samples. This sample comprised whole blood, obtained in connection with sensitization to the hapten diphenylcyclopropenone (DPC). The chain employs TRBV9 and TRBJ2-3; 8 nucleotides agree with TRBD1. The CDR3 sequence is CASSVEPGGHTDTQYF. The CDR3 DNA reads TGTGCCAGCAGCGTAGAGCCAGGGGGCCACACAGATACGCAGTATTTT.